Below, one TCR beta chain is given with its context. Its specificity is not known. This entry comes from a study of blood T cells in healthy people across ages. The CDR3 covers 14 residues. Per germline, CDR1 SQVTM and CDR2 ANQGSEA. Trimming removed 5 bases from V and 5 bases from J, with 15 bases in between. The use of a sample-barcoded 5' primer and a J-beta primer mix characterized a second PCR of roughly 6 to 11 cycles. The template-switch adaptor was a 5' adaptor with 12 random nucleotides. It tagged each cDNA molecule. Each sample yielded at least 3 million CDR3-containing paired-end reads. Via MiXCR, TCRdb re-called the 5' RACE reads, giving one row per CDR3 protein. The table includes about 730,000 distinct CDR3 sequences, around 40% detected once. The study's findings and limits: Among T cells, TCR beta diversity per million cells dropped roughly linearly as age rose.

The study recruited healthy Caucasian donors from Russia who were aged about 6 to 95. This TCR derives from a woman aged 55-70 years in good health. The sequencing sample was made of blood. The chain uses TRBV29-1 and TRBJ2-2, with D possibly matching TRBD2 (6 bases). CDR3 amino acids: CSVLDGSGTGELFF. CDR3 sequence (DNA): TGCAGCGTTCTGGACGGGAGTGGGACCGGGGAGCTGTTTTTT.